Below are 19 T cell receptor beta chains sequenced from a single sample in a study of blood T cell repertoires in COVID-19. Repertoires were generated with immunoSEQ multiplex PCR, while TCRdb's copy carries only in-frame clones and drops some. The sample includes roughly 43,000 clones, nearly 90% of them seen just once. The sample comprised peripheral blood. All receptors derive from a man aged 50-59 years with active COVID-19.

The CDR3 DNA is TGTGCCAGCAGGAGAGGACAGCTAGATAATTCACCCCTCCACTTT. It codes for CASRRGQLDNSPLHF. This chain connects TRBV6-5 to TRBJ1-6; a weak D match, TRBD1 (6 bases). CDR1 and CDR2 (germline): MNHEY, SVGAGI. V was pared by 6 bases and J by 5 bases, with 14 bases between. CDR3 length equals 15 residues.

The chain links TRBV29-1 to TRBJ1-1; maybe TRBD1 (6 bases). This CDR3 has 10 residues. V was pared by 4 bases and J by 9 bases, with 9 bases between. In germline, CDR1 is SQVTM, CDR2 ANQGSEA. CDR3 DNA: TGCAGCGTTGTTGGGGACAAAGCTTTCTTT. It translates to CSVVGDKAFF.

The rearrangement joins TRBV10-3 to TRBJ1-3, with D hard to call. Trimming removed 3 bases at V and 0 bases at J, with 3 bases between. The CDR3 spans 13 residues. Per germline, CDR1 ENHRY and CDR2 SYGVKD. In DNA form, the CDR3 reads TGTGCCATCAGTGACGTCTCTGGAAACACCATATATTTT. Translated: CAISDVSGNTIYF.

This clone occurred once. The chain uses TRBV5-5 and TRBJ2-7; 10 bases agree with TRBD1. Trimming removed 2 bases from V and 2 bases from J; junction bases left unmatched: 4. The CDR3 contains 15 residues. CDR1 is SGHKS and CDR2 is YYEKEE in the germline V gene (reference sequence). In DNA, the CDR3 is TGTGCCAGCAGCTTCACCGGGACAGGGGCCTACGAGCAGTACTTC. It encodes CASSFTGTGAYEQYF.

J is TRBJ1-2 and V is TRBV19; D gene uncertain. The CDR3 consists of 13 residues. The V end was cut by 5 bases, the J end by 8 bases, with 15 bases between. Per germline, CDR1 LNHDA and CDR2 SQIVND (reference sequence). The CDR3 nucleotides are TGTGCCAGTAGTGCTACAAACAGAGCCGGCTACACCTTC. As protein: CASSATNRAGYTF.

The chain couples TRBV28 to TRBJ1-5, with D tentatively TRBD1 (6 bases). Germline lookup yields CDR1 MDHEN and CDR2 SYDVKM. V dropped 5 bases and J dropped 7 bases, with 9 bases sitting between them. The CDR3 consists of 12 residues. The CDR3 nucleotides are TGTGCCAGCAGTAGGGGGGGGCAGCCCCAGCATTTT. Protein: CASSRGGQPQHF.

The V and J genes are TRBV6-1 and TRBJ1-2; TRBD1 is a possible D gene (5 bases). The germline V gene encodes CDR1 MNHNS and CDR2 SASEGT. V was cut by 3 bases and J by 5 bases, with 16 bases left in between. The CDR3 totals 15 residues. DNA for the CDR3: TGTGCCAGCAGTGATCCGCAGGGCGGGAGGTATGGCTACACCTTC. As protein: CASSDPQGGRYGYTF.

V gene TRBV4-1 combines with J gene TRBJ2-1; no reliable D call. Per the germline V gene, CDR1 is MGHRA and CDR2 is YSYEKL. The CDR3 covers 16 residues. The V and J ends lost 5 bases and 1 base respectively, with 15 bases between them. In DNA form, the CDR3 reads TGCGCCAGCAGCTCTATTGACATCGTTTCCTACAATGAGCAGTTCTTC. Translation: CASSSIDIVSYNEQFF.

Points on this clone: At one of its ends the junction is not consistent with the germline gene, which may arise from a read error. The chain employs TRBV2 and TRBJ2-7; a possible D gene is TRBD1 (6 bases). Germline assignment: CDR1 SNHLY and CDR2 FYNNEI. The CDR3 is 12 residues long. The CDR3 DNA follows: TGTGCCAGCAGGGTTACAGGGCCCAATTATCACTTC. It translates to CASRVTGPNYHF.

The chain is built from TRBV7-8 and TRBJ2-3; D uncertain. CDR3 size: 12 residues. Trimming shortened V by 5 bases and J by 3 bases, and 6 bases separated the two germline ends. CDR1 SGHVS and CDR2 FQNEAQ come from the germline V gene. The CDR3 DNA sequence: TGTGCCAGCAGCCCCGGGACAGATACGCAGTATTTT. This encodes CASSPGTDTQYF.

J is TRBJ1-4 and V is TRBV28; unclear D gene. The length of the CDR3 is 13 residues. The V gene's germline CDR1 is MDHEN and CDR2 SYDVKM. The V end was cut by 5 bases, the J end by 8 bases, with 12 bases between. Written as DNA, the CDR3 is TGTGCCAGCAGTCGGCCGGGTAGGGAAAAACTGTTTTTT. It translates to CASSRPGREKLFF.

The gene calls are TRBV12-3 or TRBV12-4 and TRBJ2-7; perhaps TRBD1 as D (5 bases). The CDR3 has 11 amino acids. V was cut by 7 bases and J by 5 bases, with 9 bases left in between. CDR3 in amino acids: CASTGLNEQYF. The CDR3 nucleotides read TGTGCCAGCACAGGGCTGAACGAGCAGTACTTC.

CDR3 DNA sequence: TGTGCCAGCAGTGTCGCGGGACAGAGCAATCAGCCCCAGCATTTT. Amino acids: CASSVAGQSNQPQHF. The J gene is TRBJ1-5, the V gene TRBV6-2 or TRBV6-3; 7 bases map to TRBD1. J lost 1 base, V lost 5 bases, and 5 bases had no gene match. This CDR3 comprises 15 residues. Looked up from germline, CDR1 is MNHEY and CDR2 is SVGEGT.

CDR3 in amino acids: CASCHTDTQYF. In nucleotides, the CDR3 is TGTGCCAGCTGTCATACAGATACGCAGTATTTT. The J gene is TRBJ2-3, the V gene TRBV2; no clear D gene. Germline CDR1 and CDR2: SNHLY and FYNNEI. V lost 8 bases to trimming and J lost 3 bases, with 6 bases between them. CDR3 size: 11 residues.

The rearrangement joins TRBV5-4 to TRBJ2-5; D perhaps matches TRBD1 (5 bases). This CDR3 region has 13 residues. Germline V gene sequence: CDR1 SGHNT, CDR2 YYREEE (reference sequence). V dropped 0 bases and J dropped 6 bases, with 9 bases sitting between them. CDR3 coding DNA: TGTGCCAGCAGCTTGGAAGGGGTGAAGACCCAGTACTTC. Amino acid sequence: CASSLEGVKTQYF.

This chain links TRBV3-1 (or the pseudogene TRBV3-2) with TRBJ1-6, with 7 positions matching TRBD1. The trim removed 5 bases at V and 7 bases at J, leaving 8 bases unmatched. The CDR3 runs 15 residues. CDR1 LGHDT and CDR2 YNNKEL come from the germline V gene (reference sequence). The CDR3 nucleotides are TGTGCCAGCAGCTCAGGGACAGTGGTGAATTCACCCCTCCACTTT. Amino acid sequence: CASSSGTVVNSPLHF.

The chain carries TRBV4-2 and TRBJ2-1, with D possibly TRBD2 on 5 matching bases. The CDR3 contains 14 residues. CDR1 and CDR2 (germline): LGHNA, YNFKEQ. Between the trimmed V and J ends, which lost 0 bases and 9 bases, there was a span of 12 bases. CDR3 sequence reads: CASSQEKEAGEQFF. The CDR3 DNA reads as TGTGCCAGCAGCCAAGAAAAGGAGGCTGGTGAGCAGTTCTTC.

There are a few counts of this clone. The J gene is TRBJ1-4, the V gene TRBV6-1; D unresolved. Trimming pared 1 base from V and 8 bases from J, leaving 11 bases between. CDR3 length: 14 residues. In germline, CDR1 is MNHNS, CDR2 SASEGT. For the CDR3, the DNA is TGTGCCAGCAGTGAAGGTGGCTCGGGGGAAAAACTGTTTTTT. Protein sequence: CASSEGGSGEKLFF.

The gene calls are TRBV6-4 and TRBJ2-3; 11 nucleotides match TRBD2. The V gene's germline CDR1 is MRHNA and CDR2 SNTAGT. With V trimmed by 2 bases and J by 4 bases, 5 bases remained unmatched. This CDR3 contains 16 residues. CDR3 bases: TGTGCCAGCAGTGACGGGGCTAGCGGGGGGTCAGATACGCAGTATTTT. Its protein is CASSDGASGGSDTQYF.